There are a few counts of the clone carrying this T cell receptor (beta chain). Its specificity is unknown. In germline, CDR1 is MNHEY, CDR2 SVGAGI. The CDR3 spans 13 residues. Trimming removed 4 bases at V and 3 bases at J, with 10 bases between. This sample is part of a study of cytomegalovirus exposure and HLA in healthy donors. PCR involved 60 Vbeta and 13 Jbeta primers. The assay was immunoSEQ multiplex PCR, and TCRdb's table has in-frame clones only and misses some. The repertoire holds about 140,000 clones, with around 78% as singletons. Study-wide points: Immune exposure data for these donors was limited to CMV serostatus. The listing of some 170 TCR beta chains classed them as cytomegalovirus-associated. Later, an analysis showed that TCR beta chains associated with HLA were more clonally expanded than others that were equally common. The study found most TCR sequences rare, yet found some public TCRs in many donors.

This TCR was sampled from a woman aged 18-30 years in good health and CMV-seropositive. Sequences were obtained from PBMCs. The chain carries TRBV6-5 and TRBJ2-7; D might be TRBD1 (6 bases). CDR3: CASSSSDSYEQYF. Written as DNA, the CDR3 is TGTGCCAGCAGTTCGTCGGACAGCTACGAGCAGTACTTC.